These 31 T cell receptor beta chains originate from one sample sequenced in a study of OX40 agonist ivuxolimab in advanced cancers. Repertoires were generated with immunoSEQ multiplex PCR, while TCRdb's copy carries only in-frame clones and drops some. This table has tens of thousands of clones, approximately 80% appearing once. Sequenced material: CD4+ or CD8+ T cells sorted from blood, taken in a trial of the OX40 agonist ivuxolimab. The source of these receptors is an adult with an advanced solid tumor such as melanoma, head and neck, liver or kidney cancer.

The rearrangement links TRBV5-4 to TRBJ2-2, with 7 positions matching TRBD1. J was trimmed by 4 bases and V by 4 bases; bases with no gene match: 10. The CDR3 is made up of 16 amino acids. Germline V gene sequence: CDR1 SGHNT, CDR2 YYREEE (reference sequence). The CDR3 DNA reads as TGTGCCAGCAGCCTAGAGACAGGGTTGGTCACCGGGGAGCTGTTTTTT. Translated, it gives CASSLETGLVTGELFF.

This clone was observed once. V gene TRBV30 combines with J gene TRBJ1-5, with 7 bases matching TRBD1. There are 13 residues in the CDR3. Germline V lookup: CDR1 GTSNPN, CDR2 SVGIG (reference sequence). Unmatched junction bases numbered 6, after V lost 7 bases and J lost 3 bases. CDR3 coding DNA: TGTGCCTCTTCGGACAGGAACAATCAGCCCCAGCATTTT. This sequence encodes CASSDRNNQPQHF.

J is TRBJ2-2 and V is TRBV19, with 9 bases fitting TRBD1. The trim removed 8 bases at V and 3 bases at J, leaving 7 bases unmatched. Germline-derived CDR1 and CDR2 are LNHDA and SQIVND (reference sequence). The CDR3 is 15 residues long. CDR3 region: CASCPGTGYTGELFF. The CDR3 coding sequence is TGTGCCAGTTGCCCCGGGACAGGGTACACCGGGGAGCTGTTTTTT.

The chain combines TRBV9 with TRBJ2-5; possible D gene TRBD2, 6 bases. The V end lost 4 bases, the J end lost 2 bases, and 12 bases lay between the germline ends. This CDR3 has 14 residues. The germline V gene encodes CDR1 SGDLS and CDR2 YYNGEE. The CDR3 DNA is TGTGCCAGCAGCTACCGGACTACACAAGAGACCCAGTACTTC. This codes for CASSYRTTQETQYF.

The rearrangement uses TRBV7-8 and TRBJ2-7, with D possibly matching TRBD1 (6 bases). V lost 4 bases and J 0 bases, leaving 10 bases between the germline ends. The CDR3 length is 14 residues. In germline, CDR1 is SGHVS, CDR2 FQNEAQ. DNA for the CDR3: TGTGCCAGCAGCTCAGGGGATACCTCCTACGAGCAGTACTTC. It codes for CASSSGDTSYEQYF.

This clone was detected once. The likely explanation is a read error, given a far larger clone one base away. The gene calls are TRBV13 and TRBJ1-2; 7 bases map to TRBD1. With V trimmed by 6 bases and J by 2 bases, 3 bases remained unmatched. The CDR3 extends over 13 amino acids. The germline V gene has CDR1 PRHDT and CDR2 FYEKMQ (reference sequence). In DNA, the CDR3 is TGTGCCAGCAGTCAGACAGGGAACTATGGCTACACCTTC. Its protein product is CASSQTGNYGYTF. The full variable domain, its missing parts supplied by reference TRBV13 and TRBJ1-2, is AAGVIQSPRHLIKEKRETATLKCYPIPRHDTVYWYQQGPGQDPQFLISFYEKMQSDKGSIPDRFSAQQFSDYHSELNMSSLELGDSALYFCASSQTGNYGYTFGSGTRLTVV.

Regarding this clone: The likely explanation is a read error, given a far larger clone one base away. DNA for the CDR3: TGCGCCAGCAGCTTGGACAGGACCTACGAGCAGTACTTC. Translating it yields CASSLDRTYEQYF. The chain couples TRBV5-1 to TRBJ2-5; weak D call: TRBD1 (5 bases). The J call may be mistaken, given a closer DNA end match to TRBJ2-7. This CDR3 has 13 residues. Looked up from germline, CDR1 is SGHRS and CDR2 is YFSETQ.

The V gene is TRBV4-2, the J gene TRBJ2-3; D possibly corresponds to TRBD1 (5 bases). Germline CDR1 and CDR2: LGHNA and YNFKEQ. Trimming stripped 1 base from V and 2 bases from J, with 13 bases between. This CDR3 region has 16 residues. As DNA, the CDR3 is TGTGCCAGCAGCCAAGCGGGCAGGGTATTCACAGATACGCAGTATTTT. Translating it yields CASSQAGRVFTDTQYF.

This chain joins TRBV23-1 and TRBJ1-1; 7 nucleotides align to TRBD1. TRBV23-1 is an ORF; its function is uncertain. The CDR3 contains 14 residues. The V segment lost 2 bases and the J segment 1 base; nucleotides outside the gene matches: 1. This chain's CDR3 is CASSQRDRNTEAFF. CDR3 DNA sequence: TGCGCCAGCAGTCAACGGGACAGGAACACTGAAGCTTTCTTT.

The V call is TRBV29-1, the J call TRBJ1-1, with D possibly being TRBD1 (5 bases). Germline values: CDR1 SQVTM, CDR2 ANQGSEA. The CDR3 sequence is 13 residues long. V lost 3 bases and J lost 1, with 9 bases in between. This chain's CDR3 is CSVEGVRNTEAFF. The CDR3 DNA reads TGCAGCGTTGAGGGGGTAAGGAACACTGAAGCTTTCTTT.

V is TRBV4-3 and J is TRBJ1-1; D is unclear. CDR1 and CDR2 (germline): LGHNA, YSLEER. The CDR3 is 16 residues long. V lost 1 base and J 3 bases, leaving 15 bases between the germline ends. CDR3 DNA: TGCGCCAGCAGCCAAGGATTCCATATGGGTGACACTGAAGCTTTCTTT. The encoded protein is CASSQGFHMGDTEAFF.

V is TRBV30 and J is TRBJ1-5; tentative D call: TRBD1 (5 bases). Trimming took off 1 base at V and 5 bases at J, with 12 bases between the two ends. The CDR3 runs 14 residues. CDR1 is GTSNPN and CDR2 is SVGIG in the germline V gene (reference sequence). The CDR3 sequence is CAWSAGTHDQPQHF. CDR3 coding DNA: TGTGCCTGGAGTGCCGGGACTCACGATCAGCCCCAGCATTTT. The whole variable domain, remainder taken from reference TRBV30 and TRBJ1-5, is SQTIHQWPATLVQPVGSPLSLECTVEGTSNPNLYWYRQAAGRGLQLLFYSVGIGQISSEVPQNLSASRPQDRQFILSSKKLLLSDSGFYLCAWSAGTHDQPQHFGDGTRLSIL.

The gene calls are TRBV28 and TRBJ1-3; D perhaps matches TRBD1 (5 bases). V was clipped by 3 bases and J by 7 bases, with 16 bases between them. CDR1 is MDHEN, CDR2 SYDVKM, per germline. This CDR3 contains 15 residues. The CDR3 protein is CASSLGSGRVNTIYF. CDR3 nucleotide sequence: TGTGCCAGCAGTTTGGGGTCGGGCAGGGTCAACACCATATATTTT.

The chain links TRBV7-6 to TRBJ2-1, with D possibly matching TRBD2 (5 bases). Germline V CDR1 and CDR2: SGHVS, FNYEAQ. This CDR3 is 15 amino acids long. V was clipped by 0 bases and J by 8 bases, with 14 bases between them. CDR3 region: CASSLAGIPGYEQFF. DNA for the CDR3: TGTGCCAGCAGCTTAGCGGGGATACCGGGGTATGAGCAGTTCTTC.

The rearrangement links TRBV6-1 to TRBJ1-1; unclear D gene. Per germline, CDR1 MNHNS and CDR2 SASEGT. V lost 4 bases, J lost 5 bases, and 8 bases lay in between. The CDR3 spans 12 residues. CDR3 nucleotide sequence: TGTGCCAGCAGTGGTGGGTTAACTGAAGCTTTCTTT. Encoded protein: CASSGGLTEAFF.

The chain employs TRBV5-1 and TRBJ1-1; no clear D gene. Trimming removed 0 bases from V and 3 bases from J, with 12 bases in between. Looked up from germline, CDR1 is SGHRS and CDR2 is YFSETQ. This CDR3 is built from 15 residues. CDR3 sequence (DNA): TGCGCCAGCAGCTTGGTTGGCCCCGCGGACACTGAAGCTTTCTTT. Translation: CASSLVGPADTEAFF.

The genes are TRBV27 and TRBJ2-3; D may be TRBD2 (5 bases). The CDR3 length is 15 residues. The germline V gene has CDR1 MNHEY and CDR2 SMNVEV (reference sequence). V dropped 7 bases and J dropped 0 bases, with 14 bases sitting between them. The CDR3 DNA sequence: TGTGCCAGCACCGCGAGCGGATTAAGCACAGATACGCAGTATTTT. Amino acids: CASTASGLSTDTQYF.

The chain combines TRBV4-1 with TRBJ1-3; 7 nucleotides match TRBD1. In germline, CDR1 is MGHRA, CDR2 YSYEKL. This CDR3 region has 20 residues. Unmatched junction bases numbered 18, after V lost 4 bases and J lost 0 bases. Written as DNA, the CDR3 is TGCGCCAGCAGCCGTCCCGGACAGGACCCCCGGACTCCCTCTGGAAACACCATATATTTT. Translating it yields CASSRPGQDPRTPSGNTIYF.

The rearrangement links TRBV9 to TRBJ2-2; the D gene is possibly TRBD2 (6 bases). The germline V and J ends were trimmed by 0 bases and 2 bases, with 11 bases remaining between them. CDR3 length: 16 residues. The germline gives CDR1 SGDLS, CDR2 YYNGEE. CDR3: CASSVVAGINTGELFF. CDR3 DNA sequence: TGTGCCAGCAGCGTAGTTGCGGGGATAAACACCGGGGAGCTGTTTTTT.

This clone was detected once. The chain combines TRBV6-5 with TRBJ1-2, with D unclear. The CDR3 sequence is 15 residues long. The germline V gene encodes CDR1 MNHEY and CDR2 SVGAGI. V lost 5 bases and J 3 bases, leaving 16 bases between the germline ends. Here the CDR3 reads CASSLRRAQDYGYTF. The CDR3 DNA reads as TGTGCCAGCAGTCTCAGGCGAGCCCAGGACTATGGCTACACCTTC.

This rearrangement joins TRBV11-2 to TRBJ1-2; no firm D call. The CDR3 totals 13 residues. Trimming pared 1 base from V and 6 bases from J, leaving 9 bases between. Germline V gene lookup returns CDR1 SGHAT and CDR2 FQNNGV. This CDR3 reads CASSLVLGNGYTF. CDR3 nucleotides: TGTGCCAGCAGCTTAGTTTTAGGGAATGGCTACACCTTC.

This chain uses TRBV7-8 with TRBJ2-1; D unresolved. Germline values: CDR1 SGHVS, CDR2 FQNEAQ. Trimming took off 5 bases at V and 9 bases at J, with 14 bases between the two ends. The CDR3 length is 13 residues. CDR3 amino acids: CASSPSRLTEQFF. The CDR3 bases are TGTGCCAGCAGCCCTTCCCGGTTGACTGAGCAGTTCTTC.

This clone was seen just once. The V call is TRBV7-6, the J call TRBJ2-5, with 8 bases that match TRBD1. CDR3 length: 14 amino acids. The ends lost 3 bases at V and 3 bases at J; junction bases unmatched: 3. Germline CDR1 SGHVS, CDR2 FNYEAQ. The CDR3 DNA sequence: TGTGCCAGCAGCTTGGCGACAGGGGAAGAGACCCAGTACTTC. This sequence encodes CASSLATGEETQYF.

The chain has TRBV7-2 and TRBJ2-1; 9 nucleotides match TRBD2. The CDR3 extends over 16 amino acids. With 5 bases clipped from V and 5 bases from J, the junction kept 10 bases outside the gene matches. Germline V CDR1 and CDR2: SGHTA, FQGNSA. This CDR3 reads CASSPASGRTNNEQFF. CDR3 DNA sequence: TGTGCCAGCAGCCCCGCAAGCGGGAGGACGAACAATGAGCAGTTCTTC.

This clone was seen a single time. The chain carries TRBV7-8 and TRBJ2-7, with D possibly being TRBD2 (5 bases). CDR3 length: 15 amino acids. The V end was cut by 5 bases, the J end by 0 bases, with 14 bases between. Looked up from germline, CDR1 is SGHVS and CDR2 is FQNEAQ. The CDR3 reads CASSPSRISSYEQYF. Written as DNA, the CDR3 is TGTGCCAGCAGCCCTAGCAGGATCAGCTCCTACGAGCAGTACTTC.

This rearrangement joins TRBV4-1 to TRBJ2-7, with unresolved D. This CDR3 comprises 12 residues. The V gene's germline CDR1 is MGHRA and CDR2 YSYEKL. The germline V and J ends were trimmed by 3 bases and 2 bases, with 5 bases remaining between them. The DNA of the CDR3 is TGCGCCAGCAGCCACGGAGCCTACGAGCAGTACTTC. It codes for CASSHGAYEQYF.

The rearrangement uses TRBV29-1 and TRBJ1-3, with D uncertain. This CDR3 has 17 residues. Per the germline V gene, CDR1 is SQVTM and CDR2 is ANQGSEA. V dropped 3 bases and J dropped 1 base, with 19 bases sitting between them. The CDR3 bases are TGCAGCGTTGAGGGTAGTGGCTTCTGGAGGTCTGGAAACACCATATATTTT. Protein: CSVEGSGFWRSGNTIYF.

Written as DNA, the CDR3 is TGCAGCGTTGAGCAGTCAGGGGATCAGCCCCAGCATTTT. Its protein is CSVEQSGDQPQHF. V and J are TRBV29-1 and TRBJ1-5, with D tentatively TRBD1 (6 bases). V was shortened by 3 bases and J by 5 bases, with 11 bases between the two germline ends. Germline-derived CDR1 and CDR2 are SQVTM and ANQGSEA. This CDR3 contains 13 residues.

This clone was counted only a few times. The chain is built from TRBV11-2 and TRBJ1-4, with a tentative D call TRBD1 (5 bases). CDR3 length: 17 amino acids. Germline V gives CDR1 SGHAT, CDR2 FQNNGV. Trimming pared 3 bases from V and 1 base from J, leaving 15 bases between. The CDR3 loop reads CASSFLGTAITNEKLFF. The CDR3, as DNA: TGTGCCAGCAGCTTCCTAGGGACCGCGATAACTAATGAAAAACTGTTTTTT.

The chain joins TRBV19 to TRBJ2-1, with 10 positions matching TRBD2. The CDR3 runs to 17 residues. The V gene's germline CDR1 is LNHDA and CDR2 SQIVND (reference sequence). Trimming cost V 5 bases and J 10 bases; bases outside gene matches: 17. This CDR3 is CASSLGRASGSLGEQFF. DNA of the CDR3: TGTGCCAGTAGTCTGGGACGAGCTAGCGGGAGTCTCGGCGAGCAGTTCTTC.

This chain connects TRBV19 to TRBJ1-6, with a tentative D call TRBD1 (6 bases). Trimming cost V 6 bases and J 8 bases, with 14 bases left between them. The CDR3 has 14 residues. Germline values: CDR1 LNHDA, CDR2 SQIVND (reference sequence). CDR3 DNA: TGTGCCAGTAGGCAACAGGGTATGCATTCACCCCTCCACTTT. This sequence encodes CASRQQGMHSPLHF. The variable domain in full, with the rest retrieved from reference TRBV19 and TRBJ1-6, is DGGITQSPKYLFRKEGQNVTLSCEQNLNHDAMYWYRQDPGQGLRLIYYSQIVNDFQKGDIAEGYSVSREKKESFPLTVTSAQKNPTAFYLCASRQQGMHSPLHFGNGTRLTVT.